This T cell receptor beta chain was captured by sequencing in a study of monozygotic twins with inflammatory bowel disease. Study conclusions and caveats: No detectable difference in repertoire similarity separated concordant from discordant twins, possibly as a result of limited power.

In the case of this clonotype: Antigen: not known.

One entry per CDR3 protein, without DNA, is what TCRdb gives after re-calling the 5' RACE reads. The sample's table shows more than 110,000 distinct CDR3 sequences. The sample consisted of blood. The receptor was isolated from a human donor with ulcerative colitis or Crohn's disease, or a healthy co-twin of an affected twin (not recorded which).

CDR3 protein: CAWRGGTDTQYF. This chain uses TRBV30 with TRBJ2-3. The CDR3 covers 12 residues. CDR1 is GTSNPN and CDR2 is SVGIG in the germline V gene (reference sequence).